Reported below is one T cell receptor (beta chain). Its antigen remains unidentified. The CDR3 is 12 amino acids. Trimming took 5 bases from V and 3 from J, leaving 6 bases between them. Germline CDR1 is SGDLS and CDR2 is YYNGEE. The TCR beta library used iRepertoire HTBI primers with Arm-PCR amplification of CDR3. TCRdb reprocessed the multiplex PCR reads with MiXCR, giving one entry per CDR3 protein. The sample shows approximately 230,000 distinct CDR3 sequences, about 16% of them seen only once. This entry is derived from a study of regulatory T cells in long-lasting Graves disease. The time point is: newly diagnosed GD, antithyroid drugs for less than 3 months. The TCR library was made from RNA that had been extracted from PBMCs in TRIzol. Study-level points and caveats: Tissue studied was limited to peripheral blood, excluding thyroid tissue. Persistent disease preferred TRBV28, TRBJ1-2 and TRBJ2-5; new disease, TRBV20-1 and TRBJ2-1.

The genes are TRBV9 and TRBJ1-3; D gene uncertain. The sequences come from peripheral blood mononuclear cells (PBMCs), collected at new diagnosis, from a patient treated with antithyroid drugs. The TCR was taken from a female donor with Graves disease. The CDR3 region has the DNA TGTGCCAGCAGTACTCTTGGAAACACCATATATTTT. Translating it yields CASSTLGNTIYF.